This T cell receptor (beta chain) was identified during a study of T cells in localized non-small cell lung cancer. Libraries were prepared by immunoSEQ multiplex PCR; TCRdb keeps only in-frame clonotypes and omits some of them. The sample shows around 12,000 clones, over 70% of them seen only once. This CDR3 region has 13 residues. The germline V gene has CDR1 SSHAT and CDR2 FNYEAQ (reference sequence). Whole-study results and caveats: Clonality peaked in uninvolved adjacent lung rather than tumor.

Concerning this clone: What it recognizes is unknown. Compared with germline, one end of the junction differs, possibly owing to a read error.

This sequence was found in a male donor at least 60 years old with stage I lung adenocarcinoma. Here the sequenced sample was peripheral blood, taken before any cancer treatment. The rearrangement uses TRBV7-7 and TRBJ2-5; TRBD1 is a possible D gene (5 bases). The chain's CDR3 is CASSFRGQETQYF. In DNA form, the CDR3 reads TGTGCTAGCAGCTTTAGGGGCCAAGAGACCCAGTACTTC.